Presented here are 21 T cell receptor beta chains from one specimen sequenced in a study of tumor and adjacent non-tumor tissue in lung cancer. The library came from three nested PCR rounds adapted from ARM-PCR protocols. TCRdb ran MiXCR on the multiplex PCR reads and lists one entry per CDR3 protein. The repertoire includes 70,000 to 90,000 distinct CDR3 sequences, approximately 80% of them detected once, and roughly half sits in the top ten. No cell sorting was done before RNA was extracted from the tissue. This non-tumor lung sample came from over 3 cm beyond the tumor edge. The sample consisted of distant non-tumor lung tissue. All receptors derive from a man aged 55-75 years with non-small cell lung cancer.

To note about this clonotype: An end of the junction does not agree with germline; a read error may underlie this. The gene calls are TRBV11-3 and TRBJ2-5, with a possible D match to TRBD1 (6 bases). CDR3 size: 14 residues. In germline, CDR1 is SGHNT, CDR2 YENEEA. Written as DNA, the CDR3 is TGTGCCAGCAGCTTTGTACAGGGCCAAGAGACCGAGTACTTC. This encodes CASSFVQGQETEYF.

The chain combines TRBV6-1 with TRBJ2-6; no clear D gene. CDR1 MNHNS and CDR2 SASEGT come from the germline V gene. This CDR3 has 16 amino acids. V shed 3 bases and J shed 0 bases, with 9 bases lying between them. CDR3 residues: CASSEDTGSGANVLTF. The CDR3 nucleotides are TGTGCCAGCAGTGAGGATACGGGCTCTGGGGCCAACGTCCTGACTTTC.

Of note for this clonotype: One end of the junction fails to match germline, which may point to a read error. V gene TRBV11-2 combines with J gene TRBJ2-7; a possible D gene is TRBD2 (6 bases). In germline, CDR1 is SGHAT, CDR2 FQNNGV. This CDR3 is 15 amino acids long. CDR3 residues: CASSPERGGYYVQYF. Here the CDR3 DNA reads TGTGCCAGCAGCCCTGAGAGGGGAGGTTACTACGTGCAGTACTTC. Variable domain in full (rest from reference TRBV11-2 and TRBJ2-7): EAGVAQSPRYKIIEKRQSVAFWCNPISGHATLYWYQQILGQGPKLLIQFQNNGVVDDSQLPKDRFSAERLKGVDSTLKIQPAKLEDSAVYLCASSPERGGYYVQYFGPGTRLTVT.

Remarks on this clonotype: A much larger clone lies a single base off, so this may be a read error. Lacking the conserved final phenylalanine or tryptophan, this CDR3 likely reflects a read error. V usage is TRBV5-6 and J usage is TRBJ1-2; no clear D gene. This CDR3 is built from 13 residues. CDR1 is SGHDT, CDR2 YYEEEE, per germline. Trimming pared 4 bases from V and 6 bases from J, leaving 13 bases between. The CDR3: CASSTTMVDGYTL. The CDR3 nucleotides read TGTGCCAGCAGCACCACAATGGTGGATGGCTACACCTTA.

This clonotype showed up just once. This rearrangement joins TRBV11-2 to TRBJ1-1, with 7 bases lining up with TRBD1. The V and J ends lost 1 base and 13 bases, in that order; junction bases with no gene match: 12. The CDR3 runs 14 residues. Germline values: CDR1 SGHAT, CDR2 FQNNGV. CDR3 bases: TGTGCCAGCAGCTTAGCCCCCGGGACAGTAGGGGTTTTCTTT. It specifies CASSLAPGTVGVFF.

This clonotype has only one observation. Sequence at one end of the junction differs from germline and may be a read error. The chain joins TRBV6-1 to TRBJ2-1; 8 nucleotides line up with TRBD2. Germline V gives CDR1 MNHNS, CDR2 SASEGT. CDR3 length: 13 residues. The DNA for the CDR3 is TGTGCCAGCAGACGGGAGGGCGACAGAGAGCAGATCTTC. It is translated as CASRREGDREQIF.

Worth noting for this clonotype: As the CDR3 is not closed by the conserved phenylalanine or tryptophan, this likely results from a read error. The chain uses TRBV6-1 and TRBJ1-5; TRBD1 might be the D (6 bases). Germline V gene data show CDR1 as MNHNS and CDR2 as SASEGT. The CDR3 is made up of 15 amino acids. For the CDR3, the DNA is TGCGCCAGCAACACTGGGACACCGAACAATCAGCCCCAGCATTGT. Encoded protein: CASNTGTPNNQPQHC.

As concerns this clonotype: The conserved closing phenylalanine or tryptophan is absent in this CDR3, likely reflecting a read error. The genes are TRBV11-3 and TRBJ2-5, with D unclear. V lost 6 bases, J lost 4 bases, and 12 bases lay in between. The CDR3 is 13 residues long. From germline, CDR1 is SGHNT and CDR2 YENEEA. The CDR3 reads CASSSTWGETQYY. The DNA of the CDR3 is TGTGCCAGCAGTTCTACATGGGGAGAGACCCAGTACTAC.

As for this clonotype: Its ends do not fully match the called genes, so a read error is possible. The gene calls are TRBV12-3 or TRBV12-4 and TRBJ2-3; D not resolved. The CDR3 runs 13 residues. CDR3 nucleotide sequence: TGTGCCATCACCCCCGTTAGTACAGATACTCAGTATTTT. It specifies CAITPVSTDTQYF.

This clonotype showed up many times. This chain joins TRBV29-1 and TRBJ1-1, with 7 bases fitting TRBD1. V lost 4 bases and J lost 2; bases outside the gene matches: 4. The CDR3 is made up of 13 amino acids. Germline V gene lookup returns CDR1 SQVTM and CDR2 ANQGSEA. The CDR3 spells CSVVGQINTEAFF. Written as DNA, the CDR3 is TGCAGCGTTGTGGGACAGATAAACACTGAAGCTTTCTTT.

V is TRBV11-2 and J is TRBJ1-1; D is ambiguous. Trimming left V 3 bases short and J 7 bases short, with 12 bases between. Germline CDR1 SGHAT, CDR2 FQNNGV. The CDR3 covers 13 residues. Here the CDR3 DNA reads TGTGCCAGCAGCTTCCGGGGTCACAGTGAAGCTTTCTTT. As protein: CASSFRGHSEAFF.

Notes on this clonotype: At one end, the junction sequence differs from germline, possibly due to a read error. The rearrangement joins TRBV12-3 or TRBV12-4 to TRBJ2-2, with 7 bases fitting TRBD2. The CDR3 sequence is 17 residues long. The CDR3 loop reads CASGPGTIGEALWELFF. The CDR3 DNA follows: TGTGCCAGCGGCCCCGGGACTATCGGGGAGGCTTTGTGGGAGCTGTTCTTT.

The chain uses TRBV20-1 and TRBJ1-5, with TRBD1 identical over 7 bases. This CDR3 is built from 19 residues. Germline lookup yields CDR1 DFQATT and CDR2 SNEGSKA (reference sequence). V lost 6 bases, J lost 8 bases, and 28 bases stayed unmatched. The chain's CDR3 is CSANDAMTGLLITNKPQHF. The CDR3 coding sequence is TGCAGTGCAAACGATGCGATGACAGGGCTACTGATTACAAATAAGCCCCAGCATTTT.

V usage is TRBV6-1 and J usage is TRBJ2-7; 8 positions match TRBD1. The CDR3 has 13 residues. The germline gives CDR1 MNHNS, CDR2 SASEGT. V lost 9 bases and J lost 5; bases outside the gene matches: 9. CDR3 residues: CASILLQGDEQYF. CDR3 DNA: TGTGCCAGTATCCTGCTACAGGGGGACGAGCAGTACTTC.

This clonotype was seen a single time. The chain has TRBV6-5 and TRBJ1-6, with D uncertain. Germline V gene data show CDR1 as MNHEY and CDR2 as SVGAGI. The CDR3 is 15 amino acids. The CDR3 coding sequence is TGTGCGATCAGCACAACCAGGAGAGTTAATTCACCCCTCCACTTT. Residues: CAISTTRRVNSPLHF.

V usage is TRBV12-3 or TRBV12-4 and J usage is TRBJ2-5; TRBD1 matches 9 bases. This CDR3 is built from 13 residues. V lost 5 bases to trimming and J lost 5 bases; unmatched junction nucleotides: 3. The CDR3, as DNA: TGTGCCAGCAGTAACAGGGGGCTGGAGACCCAGTACTTC. Encoded protein: CASSNRGLETQYF.

This clonotype was detected only once. The rearrangement joins TRBV6-2 or TRBV6-3 to TRBJ2-5, with 9 bases aligning to TRBD2. CDR3 length: 17 residues. J lost 7 bases, V lost 4 bases, and 16 bases had no gene match. CDR1 is MNHEY and CDR2 is SVGEGT in the germline V gene. The CDR3, as DNA: TGTGCCAGCAGTTGGAGGACCTTAGCGGGAGCTTTAGGGACCCAGTACTTC. It yields the protein CASSWRTLAGALGTQYF.

Of note for this clonotype: The germline gene is not matched at one end of the junction; a read error may be the cause. This sequence joins TRBV20-1 and TRBJ2-1; 8 bases match TRBD2. This CDR3 contains 15 residues. Germline lookup yields CDR1 DFQATT and CDR2 SNEGSKA (reference sequence). The DNA for the CDR3 is TGCAGTGCTAGAACTGAGCGGGGGTTCTACAATGAACAGTTCTTC. It yields the protein CSARTERGFYNEQFF.

The table lists this clonotype with many counts. The chain combines TRBV20-1 with TRBJ2-4, with D perhaps assigned TRBD1 or TRBD2 (5 bases each). The CDR3 length is 13 residues. V was trimmed by 5 bases and J by 8 bases, leaving 16 bases between them. In germline, CDR1 is DFQATT, CDR2 SNEGSKA (reference sequence). CDR3 loop: CSAGQGGGDIQYF. The DNA for the CDR3 is TGCAGTGCTGGCCAGGGTGGGGGTGACATTCAGTACTTC.

A note on this clonotype: The CDR3 end shows no conserved phenylalanine or tryptophan, and so a read error is likely. The V and J genes are TRBV12-3 or TRBV12-4 and TRBJ1-5; D is perhaps TRBD1 (5 bases). The V end was cut by 5 bases, the J end by 11 bases, with 10 bases between. This CDR3 contains 11 residues. The CDR3 DNA sequence: TGTGCCAGCAGTCCGGGGGGGACCCAGCATTGT. It encodes CASSPGGTQHC.

To note about this clonotype: Likely a read error: the CDR3 ends without its conserved phenylalanine or tryptophan. This chain connects TRBV6-1 to TRBJ1-1; 8 bases agree with TRBD1. Germline CDR1 reads MNHNS; CDR2 reads SASEGT. CDR3 size: 14 residues. In DNA, the CDR3 is TGTTCCTGCAGTGAAGACAGGGGCGACACTGAAGCTTTCTAT. Its protein product is CSCSEDRGDTEAFY.